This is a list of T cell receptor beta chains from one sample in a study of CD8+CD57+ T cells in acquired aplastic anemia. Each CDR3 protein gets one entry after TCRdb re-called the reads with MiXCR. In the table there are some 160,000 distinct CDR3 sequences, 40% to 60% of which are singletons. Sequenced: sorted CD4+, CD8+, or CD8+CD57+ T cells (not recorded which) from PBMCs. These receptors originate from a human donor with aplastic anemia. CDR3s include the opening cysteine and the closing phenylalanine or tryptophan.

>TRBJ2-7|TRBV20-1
CSARPGHVYEQYF
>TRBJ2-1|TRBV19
CASSISAGALNNEQFF
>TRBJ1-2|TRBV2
CASSTGGNYGYTF
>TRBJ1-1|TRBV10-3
CAISESRTAEAFF
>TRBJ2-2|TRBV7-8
CASSLRSGELFF
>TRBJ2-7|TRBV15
CATSTPGQGYEQYF
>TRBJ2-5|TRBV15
CATSREGTPSGERTQYF
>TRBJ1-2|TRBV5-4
CASSRMTADNYGYTF
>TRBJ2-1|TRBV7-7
CASSLTSGGSYNEQFF
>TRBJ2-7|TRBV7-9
CASSPGTSFHEQYF
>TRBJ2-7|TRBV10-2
CASSEVAPSYEQYF
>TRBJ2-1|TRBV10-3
CAISEFASSEQLF
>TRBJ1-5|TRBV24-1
CATRDSYSNQPQHF
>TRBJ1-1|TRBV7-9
CASSPLENTEAFF
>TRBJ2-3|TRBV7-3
CASSPQGNTQYF
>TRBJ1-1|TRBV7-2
CASSVPTNTEAFF
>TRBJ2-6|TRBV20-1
CSARHRNSGANVLTF
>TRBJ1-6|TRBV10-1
CASSVQTNSPLHF
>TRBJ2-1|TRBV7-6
CASSLLGAEQFF
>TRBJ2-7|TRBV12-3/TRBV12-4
CASSLGEQVHEQYF
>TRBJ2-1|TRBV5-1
CASSGYPGQGNNEQFF
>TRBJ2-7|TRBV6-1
CASSPGDGGVREQYF
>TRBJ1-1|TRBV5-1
CASHGQGSTEAFF
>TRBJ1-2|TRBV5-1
CASSLVATGDNGYTF
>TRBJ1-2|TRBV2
CASRGAKQGAYGYTF